This T cell receptor (beta chain) was captured in a study of regulatory T cells in long-lasting Graves disease. This clonotype was found many times. The CDR3 spans 14 residues. Trimming cost V 1 base and J 0 bases, with 9 bases left between them. The germline V gene has CDR1 SQVTM and CDR2 ANQGSEA. Described time point: newly diagnosed GD, antithyroid drugs for less than 3 months. TCR sequences were obtained from RNA taken from PBMCs. iRepertoire HTBI primers and Arm-PCR of CDR3 regions built TCR beta libraries. In TCRdb, the multiplex PCR reads were re-called with MiXCR into one record per CDR3 protein. The profile covers 350,000 to 550,000 distinct CDR3 sequences, with around 15% appearing a single time and about 15% taken by the ten largest. These sequences were also reported in another study, on T cells in Graves' hyperthyroidism and ophthalmopathy.

The chain is built from TRBV29-1 and TRBJ1-1; no definite D call. This TCR was sampled from a woman aged 45-60 years with Graves disease. The specimen was peripheral blood mononuclear cells (PBMCs), collected at new diagnosis, from a patient treated with antithyroid drugs. The CDR3 coding sequence is TGCAGCGTTGAAGCCGGAGTTATGAACACTGAAGCTTTCTTT. This translates into CSVEAGVMNTEAFF. The full variable domain, its missing parts supplied by reference TRBV29-1 and TRBJ1-1, is SAVISQKPSRDICQRGTSLTIQCQVDSQVTMMFWYRQQPGQSLTLIATANQGSEATYESGFVIDKFPISRPNLTFSTLTVSNMSPEDSSIYLCSVEAGVMNTEAFFGQGTRLTVV.